The entry that follows covers one T cell receptor (beta chain) sequence. The sample contains more than one DNA sequence encoding this CDR3. The entry originates in a study of blood T cell repertoires in COVID-19. V was shortened by 2 bases and J by 5 bases, with 9 bases between the two germline ends. This CDR3 has 13 residues. Assay used: immunoSEQ multiplex PCR; TCRdb lists only in-frame clones, some missing. The data hold about 190,000 clones, with roughly 80% observed a single time. The V call is TRBV12-3 or TRBV12-4, the J call TRBJ1-2; possible D gene TRBD1, 5 bases. The sequence derives from a woman in her 50s with acute or convalescent COVID-19. The specimen was peripheral blood. The CDR3 nucleotides are TGTGCCAGCAGTTTACAGGGAGGGTATGGCTACACCTTC. Protein product: CASSLQGGYGYTF.